The entry that follows covers one T cell receptor beta chain sequence. The repertoire was sequenced with immunoSEQ multiplex PCR; TCRdb's copy has only in-frame clones and lacks some. The table shows about 44,000 clones, with over 85% occurring only once. The source of the sample is a study of T cell changes during pregnancy in multiple sclerosis. In germline, CDR1 is GTSNPN, CDR2 SVGIG (reference sequence). This CDR3 is 18 amino acids long. J was trimmed by 0 bases and V by 2 bases; bases with no gene match: 15. The V gene is TRBV30, the J gene TRBJ2-7; 8 bases align to TRBD2. The source of this sequence is a female donor with multiple sclerosis, enrolled in a pregnancy study. The sample in question was CD4+ T cells from peripheral blood mononuclear cells, obtained in the first trimester of pregnancy. Written as DNA, the CDR3 is TGTGCCTGGAGTAGAATAATGAGCGGGAGCTCCCGCTCCTACGAGCAGTACTTC. Translated, it gives CAWSRIMSGSSRSYEQYF.